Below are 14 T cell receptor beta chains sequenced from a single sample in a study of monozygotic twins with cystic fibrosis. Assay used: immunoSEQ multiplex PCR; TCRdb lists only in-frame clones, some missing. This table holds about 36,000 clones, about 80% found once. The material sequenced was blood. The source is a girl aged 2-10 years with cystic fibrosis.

The CDR3, as DNA: TGTGCCTGGAGGTGGACTTTTCAAGAGACCCAGTACTTC. Protein: CAWRWTFQETQYF. The chain carries TRBV30 and TRBJ2-5; tentative D call: TRBD2 (5 bases). The CDR3 runs 13 residues. The V and J ends lost 3 bases and 2 bases respectively, with 10 bases between them. CDR1 is GTSNPN and CDR2 is SVGIG in the germline V gene (reference sequence). The full variable domain, its missing parts supplied by reference TRBV30 and TRBJ2-5, is SQTIHQWPATLVQPVGSPLSLECTVEGTSNPNLYWYRQAAGRGLQLLFYSVGIGQISSEVPQNLSASRPQDRQFILSSKKLLLSDSGFYLCAWRWTFQETQYFGPGTRLLVL.

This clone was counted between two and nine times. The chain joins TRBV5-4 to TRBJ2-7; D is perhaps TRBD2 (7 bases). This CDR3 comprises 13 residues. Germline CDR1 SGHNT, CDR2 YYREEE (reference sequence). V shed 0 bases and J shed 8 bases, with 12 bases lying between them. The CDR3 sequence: CASSLGGGAKQYF. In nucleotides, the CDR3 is TGTGCCAGCAGCTTGGGAGGGGGGGCTAAGCAGTACTTC.

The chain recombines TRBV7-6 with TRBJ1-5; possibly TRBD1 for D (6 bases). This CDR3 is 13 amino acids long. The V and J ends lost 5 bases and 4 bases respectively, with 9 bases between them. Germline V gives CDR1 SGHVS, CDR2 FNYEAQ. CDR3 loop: CASSPDRNQPQHF. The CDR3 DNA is TGTGCCAGCAGCCCAGACAGGAATCAGCCCCAGCATTTT.

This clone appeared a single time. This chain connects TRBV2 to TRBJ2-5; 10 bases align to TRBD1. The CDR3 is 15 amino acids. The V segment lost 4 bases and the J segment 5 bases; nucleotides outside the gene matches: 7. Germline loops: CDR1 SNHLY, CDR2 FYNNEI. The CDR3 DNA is TGTGCCAGCAGTGGACAGGGGGCTCGTGGCGAGACCCAGTACTTC. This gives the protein CASSGQGARGETQYF.

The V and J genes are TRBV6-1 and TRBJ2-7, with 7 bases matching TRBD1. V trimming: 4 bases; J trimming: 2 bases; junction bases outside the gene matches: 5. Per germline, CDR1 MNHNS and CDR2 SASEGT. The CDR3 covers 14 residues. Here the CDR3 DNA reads TGTGCCAGCAGTGGACAGGGAAGGGCCTACGAGCAGTACTTC. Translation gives CASSGQGRAYEQYF.

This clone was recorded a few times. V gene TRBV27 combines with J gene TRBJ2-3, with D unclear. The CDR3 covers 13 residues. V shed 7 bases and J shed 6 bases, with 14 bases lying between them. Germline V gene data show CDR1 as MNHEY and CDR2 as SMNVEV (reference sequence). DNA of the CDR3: TGTGCCAGCACCCGGCAGCTGGGGGATACGCAGTATTTT. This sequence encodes CASTRQLGDTQYF.

CDR3: CASSEGNRGSHEQYF. DNA for the CDR3: TGTGCCAGCAGTGAGGGTAACAGGGGTAGCCACGAGCAGTACTTC. The chain combines TRBV25-1 with TRBJ2-7; 7 bases line up with TRBD1. V shed 3 bases, J shed 5 bases, and the junction held 10 bases outside the gene matches. The CDR3 loop spans 15 amino acids. CDR1 and CDR2 (germline): MGHDK, SYGVNS.

The CDR3, as DNA: TGTGCCAGCAGCCGAGACAACTTACATGGCTACACCTTC. Protein: CASSRDNLHGYTF. V gene TRBV27 combines with J gene TRBJ1-2; no firm D call. V dropped 6 bases and J dropped 6 bases, with 14 bases sitting between them. Per the germline V gene, CDR1 is MNHEY and CDR2 is SMNVEV (reference sequence). The CDR3 contains 13 residues.

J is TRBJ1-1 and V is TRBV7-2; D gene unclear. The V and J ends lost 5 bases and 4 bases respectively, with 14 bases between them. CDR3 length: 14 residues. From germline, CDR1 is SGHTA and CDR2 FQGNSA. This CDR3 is CASSPLSMGTEAFF. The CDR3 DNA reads TGTGCCAGCAGCCCCCTTAGCATGGGCACTGAAGCTTTCTTT. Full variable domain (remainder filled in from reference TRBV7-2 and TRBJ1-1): GAGVSQSPSNKVTEKGKDVELRCDPISGHTALYWYRQSLGQGLEFLIYFQGNSAPDKSGLPSDRFSAERTGGSVSTLTIQRTQQEDSAVYLCASSPLSMGTEAFFGQGTRLTVV.

Here the CDR3 reads CASSPRGDQPQHF. CDR3 nucleotides: TGTGCCAGCAGCCCCAGGGGAGATCAGCCCCAGCATTTT. The chain is built from TRBV7-9 and TRBJ1-5; tentative D call: TRBD1 (6 bases). The CDR3 is made up of 13 amino acids. Germline V gene sequence: CDR1 SEHNR, CDR2 FQNEAQ (reference sequence). Trimming took off 5 bases at V and 5 bases at J, with 10 bases between the two ends.

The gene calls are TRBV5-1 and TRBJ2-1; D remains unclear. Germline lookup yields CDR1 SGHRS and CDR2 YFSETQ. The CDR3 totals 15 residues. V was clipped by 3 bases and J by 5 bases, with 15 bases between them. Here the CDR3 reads CASSSSRKTNNEQFF. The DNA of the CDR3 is TGCGCCAGCAGCTCCTCCAGGAAGACCAACAATGAGCAGTTCTTC.

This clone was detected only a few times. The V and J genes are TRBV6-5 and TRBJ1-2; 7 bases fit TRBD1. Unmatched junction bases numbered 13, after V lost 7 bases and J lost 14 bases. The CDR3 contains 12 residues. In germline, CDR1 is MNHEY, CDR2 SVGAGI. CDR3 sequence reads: CASIGARGATTF. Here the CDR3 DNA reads TGTGCCAGCATCGGGGCCAGGGGGGCCACTACCTTC.

As DNA, the CDR3 is TGTGCCAGCAGCCTGGCCGGGACAGGGATTAATCAGCCCCAGCATTTT. As protein: CASSLAGTGINQPQHF. The chain employs TRBV27 and TRBJ1-5, with TRBD1 identical over 9 bases. The V and J ends lost 6 bases and 4 bases, in that order; junction bases with no gene match: 10. Germline CDR1 reads MNHEY; CDR2 reads SMNVEV (reference sequence). The CDR3 covers 16 residues.

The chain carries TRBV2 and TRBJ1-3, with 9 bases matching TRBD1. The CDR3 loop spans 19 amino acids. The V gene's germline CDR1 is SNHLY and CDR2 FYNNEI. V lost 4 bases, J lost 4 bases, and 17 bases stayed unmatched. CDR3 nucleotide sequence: TGTGCCAGCAGTGGGTCCGGGACAGGGAGGATAGTGGGCGGAAACACCATATATTTT. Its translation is CASSGSGTGRIVGGNTIYF.